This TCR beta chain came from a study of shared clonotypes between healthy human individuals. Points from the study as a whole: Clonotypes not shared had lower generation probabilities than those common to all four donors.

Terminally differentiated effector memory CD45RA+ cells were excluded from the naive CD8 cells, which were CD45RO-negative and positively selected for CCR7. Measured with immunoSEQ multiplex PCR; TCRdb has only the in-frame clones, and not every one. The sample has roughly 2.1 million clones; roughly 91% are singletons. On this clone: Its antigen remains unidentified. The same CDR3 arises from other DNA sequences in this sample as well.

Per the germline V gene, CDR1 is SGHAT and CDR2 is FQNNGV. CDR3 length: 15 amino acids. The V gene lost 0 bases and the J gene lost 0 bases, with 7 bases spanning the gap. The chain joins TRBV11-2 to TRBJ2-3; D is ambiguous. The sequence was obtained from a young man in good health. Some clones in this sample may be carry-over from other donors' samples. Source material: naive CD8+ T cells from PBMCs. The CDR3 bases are TGTGCCAGCAGCTTAGATTTGGGGAGCACAGATACGCAGTATTTT. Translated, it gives CASSLDLGSTDTQYF.